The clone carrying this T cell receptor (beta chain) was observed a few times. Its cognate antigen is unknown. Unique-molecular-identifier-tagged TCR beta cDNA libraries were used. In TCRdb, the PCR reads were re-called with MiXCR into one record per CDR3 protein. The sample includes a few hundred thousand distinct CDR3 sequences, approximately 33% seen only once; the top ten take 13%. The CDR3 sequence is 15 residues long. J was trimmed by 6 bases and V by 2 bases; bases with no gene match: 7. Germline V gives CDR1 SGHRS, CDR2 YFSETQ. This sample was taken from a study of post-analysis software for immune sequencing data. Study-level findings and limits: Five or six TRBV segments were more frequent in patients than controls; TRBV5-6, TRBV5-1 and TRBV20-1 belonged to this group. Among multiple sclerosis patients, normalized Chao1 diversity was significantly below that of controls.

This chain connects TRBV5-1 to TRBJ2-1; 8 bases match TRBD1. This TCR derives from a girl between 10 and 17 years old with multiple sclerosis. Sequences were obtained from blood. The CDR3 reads CASSLQGDLANEQFF. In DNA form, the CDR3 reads TGCGCCAGCAGCTTACAGGGGGACCTAGCCAATGAGCAGTTCTTC.